The 14 T cell receptor beta chains below all came from one sample that was sequenced in a study of T cells after yellow fever vaccination. TCRdb reprocessed the 5' RACE reads via MiXCR and lists one record per CDR3 protein. The data show hundreds of thousands of distinct CDR3 sequences, roughly 11% seen once. Sequencing used PBMCs, obtained on the day of the first yellow fever vaccination. These receptors were taken from a man between 18 and 35 years old who received the YFV17D yellow fever vaccine.

The CDR3 nucleotides are TGCGCCAGCAGGAACAGCTTCACAGATACGCAGTATTTT. This encodes CASRNSFTDTQYF. The V gene is TRBV5-1, the J gene TRBJ2-3, with D uncertain. Trimming cost V 5 bases and J 2 bases, with 9 bases left between them. The CDR3 is 13 residues long. The germline V gene encodes CDR1 SGHRS and CDR2 YFSETQ.

The V gene is TRBV5-1, the J gene TRBJ1-6, with D uncertain. V dropped 0 bases and J dropped 6 bases, with 13 bases sitting between them. The CDR3 is 16 amino acids. Germline CDR1 and CDR2: SGHRS and YFSETQ. CDR3 in DNA: TGCGCCAGCAGCTTGGATGGTCAGTCTGGTAATTCACCCCTCCACTTT. Translation gives CASSLDGQSGNSPLHF.

This clonotype was seen a handful of times. The rearrangement links TRBV18 to TRBJ1-1; weak D call: TRBD1 (6 bases). The CDR3 consists of 15 residues. The germline V gene encodes CDR1 KGHSH and CDR2 LQKENI. V lost 0 bases to trimming and J lost 3 bases, with 11 bases between them. DNA for the CDR3: TGTGCCAGCTCACCACCGACAGGCCCCCACACTGAAGCTTTCTTT. This gives the protein CASSPPTGPHTEAFF.

CDR3 in amino acids: CASSDLPLLGQGIDEQFF. The CDR3 coding sequence is TGTGCCAGCAGTGATTTACCGCTCCTAGGACAGGGAATCGATGAGCAGTTCTTC. The chain employs TRBV6-1 and TRBJ2-1; 8 bases fit TRBD1. The germline gives CDR1 MNHNS, CDR2 SASEGT. With 3 bases clipped from V and 8 bases from J, the junction kept 18 bases outside the gene matches. CDR3 length: 18 amino acids.

The chain is built from TRBV7-6 and TRBJ1-1; possibly TRBD1 for D (6 bases). V gave up 2 bases and J gave up 5 bases, with 12 bases separating them. This CDR3 has 14 residues. Germline CDR1 and CDR2: SGHVS and FNYEAQ. The CDR3 spells CASSLKGGGTEAFF. CDR3 sequence (DNA): TGTGCCAGCAGCTTAAAAGGGGGAGGTACTGAAGCTTTCTTT.

This clonotype turned up a few times. V gene TRBV19 combines with J gene TRBJ2-3; D gene ambiguous. Germline V gene data show CDR1 as LNHDA and CDR2 as SQIVND (reference sequence). This CDR3 comprises 13 residues. The V and J ends lost 4 bases and 5 bases respectively, with 10 bases between them. CDR3 nucleotides: TGTGCCAGTAGTAGGGGATTTGGAGATACGCAGTATTTT. Translating gives CASSRGFGDTQYF.

A few counts support this clonotype. V usage is TRBV10-3 and J usage is TRBJ1-5; D call uncertain. The CDR3 length is 14 residues. Trimming pared 10 bases from V and 0 bases from J, leaving 13 bases between. The germline V gene encodes CDR1 ENHRY and CDR2 SYGVKD. The CDR3 nucleotides read TGTGCCACCAGCCAAACTTATAGCAATCAGCCCCAGCATTTT. It is translated as CATSQTYSNQPQHF.

This clonotype was detected a few times. The V call is TRBV5-1, the J call TRBJ2-3; 7 bases are a match to TRBD1. Germline assignment: CDR1 SGHRS and CDR2 YFSETQ. The CDR3 sequence is 14 residues long. The V segment lost 7 bases and the J segment 2 bases; nucleotides outside the gene matches: 7. CDR3 in amino acids: CASFPGQTTDTQYF. CDR3 DNA: TGCGCCAGCTTTCCGGGACAGACCACAGATACGCAGTATTTT.

For the CDR3, the DNA is TGTGCCAGCAGCCTCCTAGGGACAGGGGATAGTGAAGCTTTCTTT. Amino acids: CASSLLGTGDSEAFF. The gene calls are TRBV7-9 and TRBJ1-1; 10 nucleotides line up with TRBD1. The V segment lost 5 bases and the J segment 7 bases; nucleotides outside the gene matches: 10. The germline V gene encodes CDR1 SEHNR and CDR2 FQNEAQ (reference sequence). The CDR3 covers 15 residues.

This clonotype was seen at least ten times. The chain joins TRBV6-5 to TRBJ2-7, with 9 positions matching TRBD1. The V gene end was trimmed by 5 bases and the J gene end by 7 bases; junction bases not matched to a gene: 9. The CDR3 is 14 amino acids. The germline gives CDR1 MNHEY, CDR2 SVGAGI. The chain's CDR3 is CASSPGQGVGEQYV. For the CDR3, the DNA is TGTGCCAGCAGTCCGGGACAGGGAGTGGGAGAGCAGTACGTC.

This clonotype was seen a few times. CDR3 coding DNA: TGTGCCAGCAGCTTAGCGGGAGCGGGGGGTGATGAGCAGTTCTTC. Protein product: CASSLAGAGGDEQFF. The V and J genes are TRBV7-2 and TRBJ2-1; TRBD2 agrees at 9 bases. Germline V gene data show CDR1 as SGHTA and CDR2 as FQGNSA. Trimming removed 0 bases from V and 8 bases from J; junction bases left unmatched: 5. The CDR3 extends over 15 amino acids. Drawing the rest from reference TRBV7-2 and TRBJ2-1, the complete variable domain is GAGVSQSPSNKVTEKGKDVELRCDPISGHTALYWYRQSLGQGLEFLIYFQGNSAPDKSGLPSDRFSAERTGGSVSTLTIQRTQQEDSAVYLCASSLAGAGGDEQFFGPGTRLTVL.

In regard to this clonotype: The junction and the germline gene differ at one end; a read error may be behind it. V usage is TRBV28 and J usage is TRBJ2-2; 9 bases are shared with TRBD2. Per the germline V gene, CDR1 is MDHEN and CDR2 is SYDVKM. This CDR3 region has 16 residues. CDR3 DNA: TGTGCCAGCATTTTAGCGGGGGCCCTGAACACCGGGGAGCTGTTTTTT. Translating gives CASILAGALNTGELFF.

This clonotype was picked up a small number of times. This rearrangement joins TRBV5-1 to TRBJ2-1; the match to TRBD2 covers 7 bases. The CDR3 length is 16 residues. Germline CDR1 is SGHRS and CDR2 is YFSETQ. V shed 0 bases, J shed 4 bases, and the junction held 7 bases outside the gene matches. The CDR3 DNA reads as TGCGCCAGCAGCTTGGGGGTCGCTAGCGGTTACAATGAGCAGTTCTTC. Translation gives CASSLGVASGYNEQFF.

A few counts support this clonotype. This chain links TRBV9 with TRBJ2-5, with 7 bases matching TRBD2. The germline CDR1 and CDR2 sequences are SGDLS and YYNGEE. The V and J ends lost 4 bases and 5 bases, in that order; junction bases with no gene match: 17. CDR3 length equals 17 residues. CDR3 sequence: CASSRGGGSYADETQYF. CDR3 in DNA: TGTGCCAGCAGCCGTGGGGGGGGGTCCTACGCAGACGAGACCCAGTACTTC.